Listed here are 27 T cell receptor beta chains from one sample, sequenced in a study of identical twins. TCRdb ran MiXCR on the 5' RACE reads and lists one entry per CDR3 protein. The table lists about 730,000 distinct CDR3 sequences, less than 25% of them singletons, with over 4% in the top ten. This same sample was also taken into another study, of T cells expressing NK-cell markers.

The sample comprised PBMCs. The receptors originated from a woman between 18 and 29 years old in good health.

This clonotype turned up a few times. The CDR3 is CSATLSGGAYNEQFF. Written as DNA, the CDR3 is TGCAGTGCCACCCTTAGCGGGGGGGCCTACAATGAGCAGTTCTTC. The chain links TRBV20-1 to TRBJ2-1; 11 bases agree with TRBD2. CDR3 length: 15 amino acids. Germline-derived CDR1 and CDR2 are DFQATT and SNEGSKA (reference sequence). J lost 2 bases, V lost 6 bases, and 6 bases had no gene match.

V usage is TRBV7-9 and J usage is TRBJ1-2; no clear D gene. This CDR3 has 14 residues. V lost 2 bases to trimming and J lost 8 bases, with 15 bases between them. Per the germline V gene, CDR1 is SEHNR and CDR2 is FQNEAQ (reference sequence). In DNA form, the CDR3 reads TGTGCCAGCAGCTTAACGAGGAACGCCGGGGGCTACACCTTC. Translation gives CASSLTRNAGGYTF.

The sample holds a few counts of this clonotype. V usage is TRBV20-1 and J usage is TRBJ2-1; 10 positions agree with TRBD2. Germline loops: CDR1 DFQATT, CDR2 SNEGSKA (reference sequence). CDR3 length: 16 amino acids. With 0 bases clipped from V and 4 bases from J, the junction kept 6 bases outside the gene matches. The CDR3 DNA sequence: TGCAGTGCTAGAGATCGCGGGACTAGCGTATACAATGAGCAGTTCTTC. It is translated as CSARDRGTSVYNEQFF.

This chain connects TRBV4-2 to TRBJ2-5, with D possibly being TRBD1 or TRBD2 (5 bases each). CDR3 length: 17 amino acids. CDR1 is LGHNA, CDR2 YNFKEQ, per germline. Trimming took 4 bases from V and 0 from J, leaving 18 bases between them. This chain's CDR3 is CASSRGAPGTHQETQYF. Here the CDR3 DNA reads TGTGCCAGCAGCCGAGGTGCCCCCGGGACGCACCAAGAGACCCAGTACTTC.

The sample holds many counts of this clonotype. J is TRBJ2-7 and V is TRBV12-3 or TRBV12-4; D is ambiguous. Trimming removed 3 bases at V and 6 bases at J, with 9 bases between. This CDR3 has 12 residues. The CDR3 region is CASSLYQSEQYF. CDR3 sequence (DNA): TGTGCCAGCAGTTTGTACCAGTCCGAGCAGTACTTC.

The chain joins TRBV25-1 to TRBJ2-1; a possible D gene is TRBD2 (5 bases). Trimming cost V 4 bases and J 0 bases, with 10 bases left between them. In germline, CDR1 is MGHDK, CDR2 SYGVNS. This CDR3 region has 15 residues. The CDR3 is CASSGSDASYNEQFF. The DNA for the CDR3 is TGTGCCAGCAGTGGTAGCGATGCCTCCTACAATGAGCAGTTCTTC.

The V call is TRBV20-1, the J call TRBJ2-5; D is perhaps TRBD2 (5 bases). With 6 bases removed from V and 4 bases from J, the gap between germline ends came to 18 bases. Germline V gene data show CDR1 as DFQATT and CDR2 as SNEGSKA (reference sequence). The CDR3 runs to 14 residues. CDR3 sequence reads: CSAMTGSGPETQYF. CDR3 nucleotide sequence: TGCAGTGCGATGACGGGATCCGGGCCAGAGACCCAGTACTTC.

This clonotype has only a few counts. The chain joins TRBV5-5 to TRBJ2-5; TRBD1 might be the D (6 bases). The CDR3 consists of 13 residues. Trimming shortened V by 5 bases and J by 3 bases, and 11 bases separated the two germline ends. Germline V lookup: CDR1 SGHKS, CDR2 YYEKEE (reference sequence). The CDR3 DNA is TGTGCCAGCAGAACGACAGGCAAAGAGACCCAGTACTTC. Amino acids: CASRTTGKETQYF.

This clonotype was observed a few times. This chain links TRBV29-1 with TRBJ1-1; a possible D gene is TRBD1 (6 bases). This CDR3 has 13 residues. Trimming took off 7 bases at V and 5 bases at J, with 17 bases between the two ends. The germline V gene encodes CDR1 SQVTM and CDR2 ANQGSEA. This chain's CDR3 is CSADGWGATEAFF. The CDR3 DNA sequence: TGCAGCGCCGATGGATGGGGGGCTACTGAAGCTTTCTTT.

This clonotype has a handful of counts. The gene calls are TRBV6-2 or TRBV6-3 and TRBJ2-7; unclear D gene. Germline loops: CDR1 MNHEY, CDR2 SVGEGT. The V end lost 4 bases, the J end lost 2 bases, and 9 bases lay between the germline ends. This CDR3 region has 13 residues. CDR3 in DNA: TGTGCCAGCAGTTGGGGAATGGCCTACGAGCAGTACTTC. Translated: CASSWGMAYEQYF.

This CDR3 is CASRGAVAEQFF. In nucleotides, the CDR3 is TGTGCCAGTAGGGGGGCGGTTGCTGAGCAGTTCTTC. The chain links TRBV19 to TRBJ2-1; tentative D call: TRBD1 (6 bases). Germline values: CDR1 LNHDA, CDR2 SQIVND (reference sequence). V lost 6 bases and J lost 9, with 12 bases in between. The CDR3 runs 12 residues.

The gene calls are TRBV27 and TRBJ2-7, with D uncertain. This CDR3 region has 11 residues. CDR1 and CDR2 (germline): MNHEY, SMNVEV (reference sequence). The ends were cut back, 9 bases at V and 0 bases at J, with 6 bases in the middle. The CDR3 loop reads CARSSSYEQYF. CDR3 DNA: TGTGCCAGAAGCAGCTCCTACGAGCAGTACTTC.

The chain is built from TRBV10-3 and TRBJ2-3; 8 positions agree with TRBD2. Germline trimming cut 3 bases from V and 4 bases from J; bases unmatched to any gene: 3. CDR1 is ENHRY and CDR2 is SYGVKD in the germline V gene. The CDR3 is 14 residues long. The CDR3 DNA reads TGTGCCATCAGTGAACCGGGACTAGCAGATACGCAGTATTTT. As protein: CAISEPGLADTQYF.

In this sample, this clonotype turned up a few times. V and J are TRBV2 and TRBJ1-2, with a tentative D call TRBD1 (5 bases). Germline loops: CDR1 SNHLY, CDR2 FYNNEI. With 4 bases removed from V and 2 bases from J, the gap between germline ends came to 17 bases. This CDR3 contains 16 residues. The DNA for the CDR3 is TGTGCCAGCAGTGTTCCCCTCAGGGCTTCCAACTATGGCTACACCTTC. It translates to CASSVPLRASNYGYTF. Using reference TRBV2 and TRBJ1-2 for the parts outside the CDR3, the full variable domain is EPEVTQTPSHQVTQMGQEVILRCVPISNHLYFYWYRQILGQKVEFLVSFYNNEISEKSEIFDDQFSVERPDGSNFTLKIRSTKLEDSAMYFCASSVPLRASNYGYTFGSGTRLTVV.

This clonotype was found a few times. This rearrangement joins TRBV10-3 to TRBJ1-2; D is possibly TRBD1 (6 bases). The CDR3 has 16 amino acids. CDR1 is ENHRY and CDR2 is SYGVKD in the germline V gene. The germline V and J ends were trimmed by 6 bases and 5 bases, with 22 bases remaining between them. The CDR3 DNA is TGTGCCATCAGATATTCAGGGGCCTCACCGCTTTATGGCTACACCTTC. Protein: CAIRYSGASPLYGYTF.

This clonotype was found a few times. V gene TRBV5-7 combines with J gene TRBJ2-7; D gene uncertain. TRBV5-7 is sorted into the ORF group, with uncertain function. The CDR3 has 11 amino acids. V dropped 1 base and J dropped 6 bases, with 5 bases sitting between them. The chain's CDR3 is CASSLSLEQYF. The CDR3 DNA follows: TGTGCCAGCAGCTTGTCCCTCGAGCAGTACTTC.

The genes are TRBV5-8 and TRBJ2-5; possibly TRBD1 or TRBD2 for D (5 bases each). The CDR3 spans 13 residues. Per germline, CDR1 SGHTS and CDR2 YDEGEE. V dropped 0 bases and J dropped 4 bases, with 7 bases sitting between them. The DNA of the CDR3 is TGTGCCAGCAGCTTGGTCGGGACAGAGACCCAGTACTTC. This codes for CASSLVGTETQYF.

This clonotype was observed a few times. The V call is TRBV5-1, the J call TRBJ1-2, with 8 bases matching TRBD1. Unmatched junction bases numbered 8, after V lost 5 bases and J lost 8 bases. Germline V gene lookup returns CDR1 SGHRS and CDR2 YFSETQ. The CDR3 has 13 residues. The chain's CDR3 is CASSSDRALGYTF. The CDR3 DNA reads as TGCGCCAGCAGTTCGGACAGGGCCCTGGGCTACACCTTC.

This clonotype was counted between two and nine times. V gene TRBV10-1 combines with J gene TRBJ2-1, with D tentatively TRBD1 (5 bases). The ends were cut back, 3 bases at V and 6 bases at J, with 6 bases in the middle. There are 12 residues in the CDR3. Germline CDR1 and CDR2: WNHNN and SYGVQD (reference sequence). The chain's CDR3 is CASSEQVNEQFF. In nucleotides, the CDR3 is TGCGCCAGCAGTGAACAGGTCAATGAGCAGTTCTTC.

This sequence joins TRBV12-3 or TRBV12-4 and TRBJ2-1, with 13 bases identical to TRBD2. The CDR3 consists of 15 residues. After removal of 6 bases from V and 8 bases from J, the junction contained 7 bases not matched to a gene. CDR3 DNA sequence: TGTGCCAGCAGATCAACTAGCGGGAGGGGGCATGAGCAGTTCTTC. The encoded protein is CASRSTSGRGHEQFF.

This clonotype was recorded a few times. This chain links TRBV12-3 or TRBV12-4 with TRBJ2-3; D remains unclear. The CDR3 has 15 amino acids. The V end lost 6 bases, the J end lost 0 bases, and 13 bases lay between the germline ends. The CDR3 DNA reads as TGTGCCAGCAGCCCGGACCGTTCTAGCACAGATACGCAGTATTTT. Translated: CASSPDRSSTDTQYF.

The rearrangement uses TRBV12-3 or TRBV12-4 and TRBJ2-7; no firm D call. Trimming left V 2 bases short and J 2 bases short, with 10 bases between. The CDR3 spans 14 residues. CDR3 region: CASSLRRIPYEQYF. DNA for the CDR3: TGTGCCAGCAGTTTAAGAAGAATCCCCTACGAGCAGTACTTC.

This clonotype was seen more than once but under ten times. The J gene is TRBJ2-1, the V gene TRBV10-3, with D possibly being TRBD2 (7 bases). Germline CDR1 reads ENHRY; CDR2 reads SYGVKD. The CDR3 runs to 16 residues. The V gene lost 0 bases and the J gene lost 5 bases, with 14 bases spanning the gap. CDR3 sequence reads: CAISESGGAYDNEQFF. The CDR3 DNA follows: TGTGCCATCAGTGAGTCGGGGGGGGCTTACGACAATGAGCAGTTCTTC.

The rearrangement links TRBV20-1 to TRBJ2-7; D possibly corresponds to TRBD2 (5 bases). Germline-derived CDR1 and CDR2 are DFQATT and SNEGSKA (reference sequence). Trimming stripped 6 bases from V and 0 bases from J, with 18 bases between. The CDR3 covers 15 residues. The CDR3 nucleotides read TGCAGTGCAAGCCAGTCCCAGGCGGGCTCCTACGAGCAGTACTTC. This translates into CSASQSQAGSYEQYF.

The chain recombines TRBV15 with TRBJ2-1, with D tentatively TRBD1 or TRBD2 (5 bases each). Trimming took off 5 bases at V and 5 bases at J, with 13 bases between the two ends. CDR1 is LNHNV and CDR2 is YYDKDF in the germline V gene (reference sequence). The CDR3 totals 14 residues. The CDR3 DNA reads as TGTGCCACCAGCGGACCCCGGGGCCACAATGAGCAGTTCTTC. It is translated as CATSGPRGHNEQFF.

The chain is built from TRBV4-2 and TRBJ2-7, with 10 bases identical to TRBD2. Germline values: CDR1 LGHNA, CDR2 YNFKEQ. V lost 0 bases to trimming and J lost 3 bases; unmatched junction nucleotides: 5. This CDR3 region has 16 residues. The DNA of the CDR3 is TGTGCCAGCAGCCAAGAGGAGAGCGGGGGGGGCTACGAGCAGTACTTC. Protein product: CASSQEESGGGYEQYF.

In its sample, this clonotype was seen many times. The rearrangement uses TRBV4-3 and TRBJ2-3; no reliable D call. Germline V gives CDR1 LGHNA, CDR2 YSLEER. The CDR3 contains 17 residues. Trimming pared 0 bases from V and 1 base from J, leaving 14 bases between. The CDR3 is CASSQERDPTGTDTQYF. CDR3 bases: TGCGCCAGCAGCCAAGAGAGAGACCCGACTGGCACAGATACGCAGTATTTT.